What follows are 16 T cell receptor beta chains derived from one specimen sequenced in a study of CD8 T cells in ankylosing spondylitis (dated by TCRdb to 2016 to 2017). The library was built by means of 5' RACE. For sequencing, an Illumina HiSeq 2500 was employed. TCRdb passed the public sequencing reads through fastp at Q25 and MiXCR, retaining productive beta sequences. Identical CDR3 proteins give one entry, which carries the most common genes and DNA. The table for this sample lists 150,000 to 200,000 distinct CDR3 sequences; about 20% of them were counted only once. 4.3% of the sample belongs to the ten largest clones. Sequencing used blood, either unsorted or a sorted T cell fraction (not recorded which). These TCRs come from a male donor aged 10-30 years with ankylosing spondylitis or in good health (not recorded which). Donor details come from another sample of the same person, matched by shared clones.

This clonotype was seen repeatedly, ten times or more. This chain joins TRBV28 and TRBJ2-7; 12 bases align to TRBD2. Germline V lookup: CDR1 MDHEN, CDR2 SYDVKM. CDR3 size: 18 residues. V lost 6 bases to trimming and J lost 6 bases; unmatched junction nucleotides: 18. The CDR3 sequence is CASSPRVLAGGRRAEQYF. The CDR3 nucleotides are TGTGCCAGCAGCCCCCGGGTTCTAGCGGGAGGGCGGAGAGCCGAGCAGTACTTC.

At least ten counts were recorded for this clonotype. The chain uses TRBV6-2 or TRBV6-3 and TRBJ2-7, with 7 bases fitting TRBD2. The CDR3 spans 15 residues. Germline trimming cut 5 bases from V and 0 bases from J; bases unmatched to any gene: 7. Germline CDR1 MNHEY, CDR2 SVGEGT. The CDR3 sequence: CASSPPGGSSYEQYF. The CDR3 DNA sequence: TGTGCCAGCAGTCCCCCCGGCGGGAGCTCCTACGAGCAGTACTTC.

This clonotype has just a few counts. The chain joins TRBV7-9 to TRBJ1-1; D is unclear. This CDR3 contains 14 residues. CDR1 is SEHNR, CDR2 FQNEAQ, per germline (reference sequence). The germline V and J ends were trimmed by 1 base and 2 bases, with 8 bases remaining between them. CDR3 coding DNA: TGTGCCAGCAGCTTAGGTAAACCCAACACTGAAGCTTTCTTT. Its protein product is CASSLGKPNTEAFF.

In its sample, this clonotype was seen many times. The J gene is TRBJ1-3, the V gene TRBV18; maybe TRBD1 (6 bases). The V and J ends lost 6 bases and 2 bases respectively, with 14 bases between them. The germline V gene encodes CDR1 KGHSH and CDR2 LQKENI. The CDR3 totals 15 residues. CDR3 nucleotides: TGTGCCAGCTCGGAATGGGGACAACCTGGAAACACCATATATTTT. It codes for CASSEWGQPGNTIYF.

This clonotype was found a few times. The chain links TRBV29-1 to TRBJ1-2, with D uncertain. This CDR3 has 11 residues. Germline loops: CDR1 SQVTM, CDR2 ANQGSEA. V lost 4 bases to trimming and J lost 2 bases, with 5 bases between them. The CDR3 sequence is CSVARNYGYTF. Written as DNA, the CDR3 is TGCAGCGTTGCCAGGAACTATGGCTACACCTTC.

In this sample, this clonotype turned up many times. The rearrangement uses TRBV24-1 and TRBJ1-5; no clear D. V was pared by 4 bases and J by 0 bases, with 6 bases between. The germline CDR1 and CDR2 sequences are KGHDR and SFDVKD. This CDR3 is 14 amino acids long. CDR3 region: CATSETDSNQPQHF. The CDR3 DNA follows: TGTGCCACCAGTGAAACGGATAGCAATCAGCCCCAGCATTTT.

The sample holds many counts of this clonotype. This chain uses TRBV6-1 with TRBJ2-1; unclear D gene. The CDR3 contains 11 residues. Germline-derived CDR1 and CDR2 are MNHNS and SASEGT. V was pared by 5 bases and J by 7 bases, with 6 bases between. This chain's CDR3 is CASSRENEQFF. CDR3 nucleotide sequence: TGTGCCAGCAGTAGGGAAAATGAGCAGTTCTTC.

The sample holds many counts of this clonotype. This chain joins TRBV28 and TRBJ2-5; the D gene could be TRBD1 or TRBD2 (5 bases each). The germline V gene encodes CDR1 MDHEN and CDR2 SYDVKM. The CDR3 totals 14 residues. The ends were cut back, 7 bases at V and 4 bases at J, with 16 bases in the middle. The CDR3: CASTQRWGTETQYF. DNA of the CDR3: TGTGCCAGCACCCAACGCTGGGGGACAGAGACCCAGTACTTC.

This clonotype was seen many times. The rearrangement links TRBV20-1 to TRBJ2-1; 10 nucleotides line up with TRBD2. Germline CDR1 is DFQATT and CDR2 is SNEGSKA (reference sequence). Trimming at V came to 3 bases and at J to 3 bases, leaving 2 bases not matched to a gene. The CDR3 is 14 residues long. CDR3 sequence reads: CSASGLADYNEQFF. The CDR3, as DNA: TGCAGTGCTAGCGGACTAGCGGACTACAATGAGCAGTTCTTC.

The chain combines TRBV28 with TRBJ1-5; 9 positions match TRBD1. Germline V gene sequence: CDR1 MDHEN, CDR2 SYDVKM. CDR3 length: 16 amino acids. Trimming took 2 bases from V and 3 from J; bases not matched to a gene: 5. CDR3 in DNA: TGTGCCAGCAGTTTAATAGGACAGGGGAACAATCAGCCCCAGCATTTT. As protein: CASSLIGQGNNQPQHF.

In DNA form, the CDR3 reads TGTGCCAGCAGCTTAGATCCTACGACTAGCCTGAACACCGGGGAGCTGTTTTTT. Its protein is CASSLDPTTSLNTGELFF. The chain couples TRBV11-3 to TRBJ2-2, with 7 bases fitting TRBD2. Germline CDR1 SGHNT, CDR2 YENEEA. CDR3 length: 18 amino acids. J gave up 1 base and V 0 bases, and 8 bases lay outside the gene matches.

This clonotype was observed at least ten times. V and J are TRBV6-5 and TRBJ2-7; no clear D. The CDR3 has 14 amino acids. The V gene lost 0 bases and the J gene lost 1 base, with 7 bases spanning the gap. Per the germline V gene, CDR1 is MNHEY and CDR2 is SVGAGI. The CDR3 nucleotides are TGTGCCAGCAGTTACTCGAAAGGTTCCTACGAGCAGTACGTC. Translated: CASSYSKGSYEQYV.

The table lists this clonotype with a few counts. This sequence joins TRBV4-3 and TRBJ1-4; 10 nucleotides line up with TRBD1. V was pared by 0 bases and J by 5 bases, with 6 bases of the junction left unmatched. This CDR3 spans 17 amino acids. Germline V gene lookup returns CDR1 LGHNA and CDR2 YSLEER. DNA for the CDR3: TGCGCCAGCAGCCAAGAAGGGTGGGACAGGGGAAATGAAAAACTGTTTTTT. Amino acid sequence: CASSQEGWDRGNEKLFF.

In this sample, this clonotype turned up a few times. The chain recombines TRBV29-1 with TRBJ1-2; 8 nucleotides agree with TRBD1. Trimming took 2 bases from V and 8 from J; bases not matched to a gene: 10. This CDR3 has 14 amino acids. CDR1 and CDR2 from the germline V gene are SQVTM and ANQGSEA. The CDR3 DNA sequence: TGCAGCGTTGAAAGTGGACAGGGAGTTTGGGGCTACACCTTC. It is translated as CSVESGQGVWGYTF.

This clonotype was recorded many times. The chain couples TRBV12-3 or TRBV12-4 to TRBJ2-5; D is perhaps TRBD2 (6 bases). The CDR3 is 13 amino acids. V was pared by 6 bases and J by 2 bases, with 10 bases between. CDR3 sequence (DNA): TGTGCCAGCAGCGGACTATCTCAAGAGACCCAGTACTTC. This codes for CASSGLSQETQYF.

This clonotype was seen more than once but under ten times. CDR3 nucleotide sequence: TGTGCCAGCGGGGGTTTGGCAGCCCCCAATGAGCAGTTCTTC. The encoded protein is CASGGLAAPNEQFF. This sequence joins TRBV9 and TRBJ2-1; D possibly matches TRBD1 or TRBD2 (5 bases each). This CDR3 spans 14 amino acids. From germline, CDR1 is SGDLS and CDR2 YYNGEE. The V end was cut by 7 bases, the J end by 6 bases, with 17 bases between. The complete variable domain, with remaining parts taken from reference TRBV9 and TRBJ2-1, reads DSGVTQTPKHLITATGQRVTLRCSPRSGDLSVYWYQQSLDQGLQFLIQYYNGEERAKGNILERFSAQQFPDLHSELNLSSLELGDSALYFCASGGLAAPNEQFFGPGTRLTVL.